This T cell receptor (beta chain) was identified during a study of blood T cells in healthy people across ages. This clonotype turned up a few times. Its matching antigen is unknown. Combining a sample-barcoded 5' primer with a J-beta primer mix, a second PCR ran for roughly 7 to 11 cycles. TCRdb re-called the 5' RACE reads through MiXCR, storing one row per CDR3 protein. Among about 780,000 distinct CDR3 sequences listed, about 45% were seen once. Study-wide results and limits: Possibly confounding the expanded clonotype changes was the fact that donor CMV status was unknown. The study found more naive CD4+ cells and higher diversity in long-lived than aged donors. While age rose, TCR beta diversity per million T cells dropped in a roughly linear way.

The germline gives CDR1 SGHRS, CDR2 YFSETQ. Trimming took 7 bases from V and 1 from J; bases not matched to a gene: 7. There are 14 residues in the CDR3. A minimum of 7 million PBMCs was isolated per sample. Sequenced: blood. The TCR comes from a man older than 75 in good health. The chain links TRBV5-1 to TRBJ2-5; 7 bases are a match to TRBD1. The CDR3 region has the DNA TGCGCCAGCGGCATGTGGGACAGCCAAGAGACCCAGTACTTC. Its protein product is CASGMWDSQETQYF.